Listed below are T cell receptor beta chains from one sample, sequenced in a study of T cell repertoires in ileal Crohn's disease. Here immunoSEQ multiplex PCR was the method, and the copy in TCRdb shows in-frame clones only, minus some. The table includes roughly 7,200 clones, nearly 85% detected once. The sample was ileal tissue. These receptors came from an adult with Crohn's disease. CDR3s include the opening cysteine and the closing phenylalanine or tryptophan. The D gene is left open where the match is weak. Only some rows state a clone size, as once, few, many or a class for expanded clones.

CDR3 length: 15
J gene: TRBJ2-3
V gene: TRBV6-4
clone size: -
D gene: TRBD1
CDR3 DNA: TGTGCCAGCAGCGAAGGGGGCGGTGGGACAGATACGCAGTATTTT
CDR3 protein: CASSEGGGGTDTQYF

CDR3 length: 13
J gene: TRBJ1-4
V gene: TRBV4-1
clone size: -
D gene: -
CDR3 DNA: TGCGCCAGCACTGCTAGGGGTAGCGAAAAACTGTTTTTT
CDR3 protein: CASTARGSEKLFF

CDR3 length: 16
J gene: TRBJ2-3
V gene: TRBV10-3
clone size: -
D gene: TRBD2
CDR3 DNA: TGTGCCATCAGTGGGGCTAGCGGGAGCCCCCCAGATACGCAGTATTTT
CDR3 protein: CAISGASGSPPDTQYF

CDR3 length: 14
J gene: TRBJ2-5
V gene: TRBV5-1
clone size: -
D gene: TRBD2
CDR3 DNA: TGCGCCAGCAGCTTGTACCCGGGAGGAGAGACCCAGTACTTC
CDR3 protein: CASSLYPGGETQYF

CDR3 length: 15
J gene: TRBJ2-1
V gene: TRBV19
clone size: -
D gene: TRBD1
CDR3 DNA: TGTGCCAGTAGTAAGGGACAGGGGGTGGGGAATGAGCAGTTCTTC
CDR3 protein: CASSKGQGVGNEQFF

CDR3 length: 17
J gene: TRBJ2-2
V gene: TRBV7-2
clone size: -
D gene: -
CDR3 DNA: TGTGCCAGCAGCTTAGCAATGGTGGGGCGGGGCACCGGGGAGCTGTTTTTT
CDR3 protein: CASSLAMVGRGTGELFF

CDR3 length: 15
J gene: TRBJ1-2
V gene: TRBV7-2
clone size: -
D gene: -
CDR3 DNA: TGTGCCAGCAGCCCGAAGACGGTAGCGTACTATGGCTACACCTTC
CDR3 protein: CASSPKTVAYYGYTF

CDR3 length: 14
J gene: TRBJ2-5
V gene: TRBV29-1
clone size: -
D gene: TRBD1
CDR3 DNA: TGCAGCGTTTACCGGGACAGGGTTTTGGAGACCCAGTACTTC
CDR3 protein: CSVYRDRVLETQYF

CDR3 length: 13
J gene: TRBJ1-2
V gene: TRBV9
clone size: -
D gene: TRBD1
CDR3 DNA: TGTGCCAGCAGTTCCACAGGGGAGTATGGCTACACCTTC
CDR3 protein: CASSSTGEYGYTF

CDR3 length: 15
J gene: TRBJ2-6
V gene: TRBV28
clone size: -
D gene: -
CDR3 DNA: TGTGCCAGCACTGCGATTTTCGGTGGGGCCAACGTCCTGACTTTC
CDR3 protein: CASTAIFGGANVLTF

CDR3 length: 15
J gene: TRBJ2-7
V gene: TRBV21-1
clone size: -
D gene: -
CDR3 DNA: TGTGCCAGCCCCTGCCTTAGGGACAGAAGCTACGAGCAGTACTTC
CDR3 protein: CASPCLRDRSYEQYF

CDR3 length: 15
J gene: TRBJ2-5
V gene: TRBV13
clone size: few
D gene: -
CDR3 DNA: TGTGCCAGCAGCCATTTGGTGGGCCTCCAGGAGACCCAGTACTTC
CDR3 protein: CASSHLVGLQETQYF

CDR3 length: 13
J gene: TRBJ1-5
V gene: TRBV16
clone size: -
D gene: TRBD1
CDR3 DNA: TGTGCCAGCAAACAGGGGAGCAATCAGCCCCAGCATTTT
CDR3 protein: CASKQGSNQPQHF

CDR3 length: 18
J gene: TRBJ2-1
V gene: TRBV28
clone size: -
D gene: TRBD2
CDR3 DNA: TGTGCCAGCAGTGACCGGGTGATAGCGGGAGGGTCCTACAATGAGCAGTTCTTC
CDR3 protein: CASSDRVIAGGSYNEQFF

CDR3 length: 14
J gene: TRBJ1-2
V gene: TRBV7-9
clone size: -
D gene: -
CDR3 DNA: TGTGCCAGCAGCTTAACAGGGAACATTTATGGCTACACCTTC
CDR3 protein: CASSLTGNIYGYTF

CDR3 length: 13
J gene: TRBJ1-6
V gene: TRBV30
clone size: -
D gene: -
CDR3 DNA: TGTGCCTGGCAGGGCGGTAGAAATTCACCCCTCCACTTT
CDR3 protein: CAWQGGRNSPLHF

CDR3 length: 15
J gene: TRBJ1-4
V gene: TRBV27
clone size: few
D gene: -
CDR3 DNA: TGTGCCAGCAGTCCGAGCGGGGGATCCAATGAAAAACTGTTTTTT
CDR3 protein: CASSPSGGSNEKLFF

CDR3 length: 16
J gene: TRBJ2-1
V gene: TRBV9
clone size: -
D gene: -
CDR3 DNA: TGTGCCAGCAGCGTAGGATGGGCAGCCTCCTACAATGAGCAGTTCTTC
CDR3 protein: CASSVGWAASYNEQFF

CDR3 length: 16
J gene: TRBJ2-7
V gene: TRBV4-1
clone size: once
D gene: TRBD2
CDR3 DNA: TGCGCCAGCAGCCAAGATTTCCTAGCGGCCACCTACGAGCAGTACTTC
CDR3 protein: CASSQDFLAATYEQYF

CDR3 length: 14
J gene: TRBJ2-1
V gene: TRBV4-1
clone size: -
D gene: -
CDR3 DNA: TGCGCCAGCAGCCATGCGGGGTGGAACAATGAGCAGTTCTTC
CDR3 protein: CASSHAGWNNEQFF

CDR3 length: 15
J gene: TRBJ1-2
V gene: TRBV6-4
clone size: few
D gene: TRBD1
CDR3 DNA: TGTGCCAGCAGTGCCGGTACTTCAGGGGGCGATGGCTACACCTTC
CDR3 protein: CASSAGTSGGDGYTF

CDR3 length: 15
J gene: TRBJ2-7
V gene: TRBV21-1
clone size: -
D gene: -
CDR3 DNA: TGTGCCAGCAGCAAAGATTCACAAAGCTCCTACGAGCAGTACTTC
CDR3 protein: CASSKDSQSSYEQYF

CDR3 length: 16
J gene: TRBJ2-1
V gene: TRBV6-6
clone size: -
D gene: TRBD2
CDR3 DNA: TGTGCCAGCAGTTACCCGGTCAGCGGGGGATACAATGAGCAGTTCTTC
CDR3 protein: CASSYPVSGGYNEQFF

CDR3 length: 15
J gene: TRBJ1-5
V gene: TRBV11-2
clone size: -
D gene: TRBD1
CDR3 DNA: TGTGCCAGCAGCTTGGGGACAGGGAGCAATCAGCCCCAGCATTTT
CDR3 protein: CASSLGTGSNQPQHF

CDR3 length: 13
J gene: TRBJ2-1
V gene: TRBV5-5
clone size: -
D gene: -
CDR3 DNA: TGTGCCAGCAGCTTAACAGGGCACAATGAGCAGTTCTTC
CDR3 protein: CASSLTGHNEQFF

CDR3 length: 17
J gene: TRBJ2-6
V gene: TRBV29-1
clone size: -
D gene: TRBD1
CDR3 DNA: TGCAGCGTGGCCGGGACAGACTCTTCCTCTGGGGCCAACGTCCTGACTTTC
CDR3 protein: CSVAGTDSSSGANVLTF

CDR3 length: 15
J gene: TRBJ2-7
V gene: TRBV27
clone size: -
D gene: -
CDR3 DNA: TGTGCCAGCAGTTTAGCTATGAATTTTTACGGCGAGCAGTACTTC
CDR3 protein: CASSLAMNFYGEQYF

CDR3 length: 11
J gene: TRBJ2-5
V gene: TRBV20-1
clone size: -
D gene: -
CDR3 DNA: TGCAGTGCCCGCCCGGGGGAGACCCAGTACTTC
CDR3 protein: CSARPGETQYF

CDR3 length: 14
J gene: TRBJ2-1
V gene: TRBV27
clone size: -
D gene: TRBD1
CDR3 DNA: TGTGCCAGCAGTCCCAAAAGGGACAGCAATGAGCAGTTCTTC
CDR3 protein: CASSPKRDSNEQFF

CDR3 length: 16
J gene: TRBJ2-2
V gene: TRBV5-6
clone size: -
D gene: TRBD1
CDR3 DNA: TGTGCCAGCAGCTTGAGGACAGGGGTGAACACCGGGGAGCTGTTTTTT
CDR3 protein: CASSLRTGVNTGELFF

CDR3 length: 10
J gene: TRBJ2-1
V gene: TRBV20-1
clone size: -
D gene: -
CDR3 DNA: TGCAGTGCTCCCCAGAGGGAGCAGTTCTTC
CDR3 protein: CSAPQREQFF

CDR3 length: 20
J gene: TRBJ2-4
V gene: TRBV2
clone size: -
D gene: TRBD2
CDR3 DNA: TGTGCCAGCAGTGAAGGCTTGAGTAGCGGGAGGCCGCTAGCCAAAAACATTCAGTACTTC
CDR3 protein: CASSEGLSSGRPLAKNIQYF